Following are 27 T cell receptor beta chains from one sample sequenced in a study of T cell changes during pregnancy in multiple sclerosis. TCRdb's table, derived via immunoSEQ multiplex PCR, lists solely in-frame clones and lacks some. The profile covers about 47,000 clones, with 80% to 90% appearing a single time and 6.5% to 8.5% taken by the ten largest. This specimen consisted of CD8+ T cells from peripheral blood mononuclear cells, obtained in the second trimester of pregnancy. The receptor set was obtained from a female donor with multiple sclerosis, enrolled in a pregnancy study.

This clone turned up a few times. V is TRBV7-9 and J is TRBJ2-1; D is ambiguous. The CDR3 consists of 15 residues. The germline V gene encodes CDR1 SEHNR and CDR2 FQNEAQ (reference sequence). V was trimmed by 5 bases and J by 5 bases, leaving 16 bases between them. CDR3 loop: CASSRPLGSHNEQFF. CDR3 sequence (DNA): TGTGCCAGCAGCCGACCTCTGGGCAGTCACAATGAGCAGTTCTTC. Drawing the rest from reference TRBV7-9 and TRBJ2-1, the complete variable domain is DTGVSQNPRHKITKRGQNVTFRCDPISEHNRLYWYRQTLGQGPEFLTYFQNEAQLEKSRLLSDRFSAERPKGSFSTLEIQRTEQGDSAMYLCASSRPLGSHNEQFFGPGTRLTVL.

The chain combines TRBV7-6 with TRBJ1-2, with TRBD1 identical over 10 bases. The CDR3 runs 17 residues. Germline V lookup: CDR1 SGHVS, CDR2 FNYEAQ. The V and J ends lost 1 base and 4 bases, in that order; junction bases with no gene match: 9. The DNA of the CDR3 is TGTGCCAGCAGCTTAGGGTCGGGGACAGGGGAACGCTATGGCTACACCTTC. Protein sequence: CASSLGSGTGERYGYTF.

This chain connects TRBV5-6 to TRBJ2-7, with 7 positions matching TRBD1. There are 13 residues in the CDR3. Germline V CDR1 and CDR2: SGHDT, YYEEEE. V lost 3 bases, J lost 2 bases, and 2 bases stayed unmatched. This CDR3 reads CASSSGTAYEQYF. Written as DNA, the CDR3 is TGTGCCAGCAGCTCCGGGACAGCCTACGAGCAGTACTTC.

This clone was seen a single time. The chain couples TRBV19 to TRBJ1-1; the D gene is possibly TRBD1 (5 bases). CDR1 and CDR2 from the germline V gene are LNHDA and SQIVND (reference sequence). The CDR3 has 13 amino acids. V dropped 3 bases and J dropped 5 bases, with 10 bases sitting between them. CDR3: CASSMGQLTEAFF. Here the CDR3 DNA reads TGTGCCAGTAGTATGGGGCAGCTAACTGAAGCTTTCTTT. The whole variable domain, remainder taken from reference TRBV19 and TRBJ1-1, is DGGITQSPKYLFRKEGQNVTLSCEQNLNHDAMYWYRQDPGQGLRLIYYSQIVNDFQKGDIAEGYSVSREKKESFPLTVTSAQKNPTAFYLCASSMGQLTEAFFGQGTRLTVV.

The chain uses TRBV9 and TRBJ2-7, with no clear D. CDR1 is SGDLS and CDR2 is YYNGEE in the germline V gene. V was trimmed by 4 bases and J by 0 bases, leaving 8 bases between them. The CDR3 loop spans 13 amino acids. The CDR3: CASSITPSYEQYF. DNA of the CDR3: TGTGCCAGCAGCATTACACCCTCCTACGAGCAGTACTTC.

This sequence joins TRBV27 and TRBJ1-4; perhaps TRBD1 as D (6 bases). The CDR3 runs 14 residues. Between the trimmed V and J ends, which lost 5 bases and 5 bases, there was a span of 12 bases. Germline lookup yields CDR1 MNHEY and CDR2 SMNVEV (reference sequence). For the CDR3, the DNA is TGTGCCAGCAGTGTCACAGGGTGGAATGAAAAACTGTTTTTT. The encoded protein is CASSVTGWNEKLFF.

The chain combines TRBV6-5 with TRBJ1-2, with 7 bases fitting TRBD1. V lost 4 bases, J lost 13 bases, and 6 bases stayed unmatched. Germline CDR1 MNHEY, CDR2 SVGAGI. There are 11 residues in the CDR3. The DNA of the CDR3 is TGTGCCAGCAGTTCGACCAGGGGGGCCACCTTC. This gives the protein CASSSTRGATF.

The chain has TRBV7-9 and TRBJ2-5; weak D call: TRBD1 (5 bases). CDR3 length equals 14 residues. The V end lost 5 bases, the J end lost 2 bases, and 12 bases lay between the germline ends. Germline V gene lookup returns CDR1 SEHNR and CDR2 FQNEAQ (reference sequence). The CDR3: CASSGPDSQETQYF. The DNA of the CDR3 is TGTGCCAGCAGCGGCCCTGACAGTCAAGAGACCCAGTACTTC. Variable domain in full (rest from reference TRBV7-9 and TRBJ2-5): DTGVSQNPRHKITKRGQNVTFRCDPISEHNRLYWYRQTLGQGPEFLTYFQNEAQLEKSRLLSDRFSAERPKGSFSTLEIQRTEQGDSAMYLCASSGPDSQETQYFGPGTRLLVL.

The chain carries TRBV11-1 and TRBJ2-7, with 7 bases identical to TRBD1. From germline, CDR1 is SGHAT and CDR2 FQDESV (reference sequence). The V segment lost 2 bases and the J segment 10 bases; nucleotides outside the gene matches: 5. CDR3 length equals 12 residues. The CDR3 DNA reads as TGTGCCAGCAGCTTAAGACAGGGTGTTCAGTACTTC. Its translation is CASSLRQGVQYF.

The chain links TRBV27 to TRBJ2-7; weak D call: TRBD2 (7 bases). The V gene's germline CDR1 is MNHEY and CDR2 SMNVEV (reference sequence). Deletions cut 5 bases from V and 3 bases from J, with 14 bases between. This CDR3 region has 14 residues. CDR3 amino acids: CASSGGGPFYEQYF. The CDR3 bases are TGTGCCAGCAGTGGGGGGGGGCCTTTCTACGAGCAGTACTTC.

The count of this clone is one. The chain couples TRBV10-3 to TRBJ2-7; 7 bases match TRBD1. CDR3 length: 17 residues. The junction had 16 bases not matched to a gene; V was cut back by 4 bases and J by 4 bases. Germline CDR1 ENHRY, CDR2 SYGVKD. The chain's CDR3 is CAISVFSGWGQNYEQYF. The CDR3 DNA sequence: TGTGCCATCAGTGTTTTTTCTGGGTGGGGACAGAATTACGAGCAGTACTTC.

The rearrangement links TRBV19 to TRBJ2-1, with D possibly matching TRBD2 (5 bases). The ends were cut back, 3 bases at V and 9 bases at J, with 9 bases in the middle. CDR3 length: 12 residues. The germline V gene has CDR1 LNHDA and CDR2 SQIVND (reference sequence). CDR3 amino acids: CASSIWSGEQFF. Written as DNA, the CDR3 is TGTGCCAGTAGTATCTGGAGCGGTGAGCAGTTCTTC.

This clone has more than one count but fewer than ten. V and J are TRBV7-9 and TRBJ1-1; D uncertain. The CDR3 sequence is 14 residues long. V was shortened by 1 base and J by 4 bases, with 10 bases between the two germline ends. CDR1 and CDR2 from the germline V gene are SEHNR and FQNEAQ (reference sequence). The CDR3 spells CASSLVREGTEAFF. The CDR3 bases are TGTGCCAGCAGCTTAGTTAGGGAGGGCACTGAAGCTTTCTTT.

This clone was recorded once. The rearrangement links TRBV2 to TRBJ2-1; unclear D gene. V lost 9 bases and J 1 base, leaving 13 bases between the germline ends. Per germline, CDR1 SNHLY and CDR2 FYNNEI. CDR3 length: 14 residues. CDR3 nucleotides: TGTGCCAGGACATCCGAAACGTCCTACAATGAGCAGTTCTTC. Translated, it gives CARTSETSYNEQFF.

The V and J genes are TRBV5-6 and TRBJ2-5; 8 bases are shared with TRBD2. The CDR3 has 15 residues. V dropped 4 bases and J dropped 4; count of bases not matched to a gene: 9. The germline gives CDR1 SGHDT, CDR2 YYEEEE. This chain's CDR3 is CASSVNGGAGETQYF. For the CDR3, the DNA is TGTGCCAGCAGCGTGAACGGGGGGGCGGGAGAGACCCAGTACTTC.

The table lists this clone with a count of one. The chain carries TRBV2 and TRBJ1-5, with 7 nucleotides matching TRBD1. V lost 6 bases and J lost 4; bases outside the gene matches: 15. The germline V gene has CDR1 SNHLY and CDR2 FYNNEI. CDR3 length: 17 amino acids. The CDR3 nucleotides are TGTGCCAGCAGGGATGGGACAGCAACCCCACGGAATCAGCCCCAGCATTTT. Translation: CASRDGTATPRNQPQHF.

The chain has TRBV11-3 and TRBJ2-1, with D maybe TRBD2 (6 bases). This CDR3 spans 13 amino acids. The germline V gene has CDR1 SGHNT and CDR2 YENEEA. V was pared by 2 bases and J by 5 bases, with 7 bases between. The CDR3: CASSLWGDNEQFF. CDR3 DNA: TGTGCCAGCAGCTTATGGGGGGACAATGAGCAGTTCTTC.

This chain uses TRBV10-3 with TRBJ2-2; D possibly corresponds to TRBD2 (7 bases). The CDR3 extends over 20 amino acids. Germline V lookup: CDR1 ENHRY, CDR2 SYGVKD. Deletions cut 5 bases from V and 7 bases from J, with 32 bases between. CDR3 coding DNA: TGTGCCATCAGTCCCGTGTCCCAGGCGGGGGCCCATGGAATTGGCGGGGAGCTGTTTTTT. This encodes CAISPVSQAGAHGIGGELFF.

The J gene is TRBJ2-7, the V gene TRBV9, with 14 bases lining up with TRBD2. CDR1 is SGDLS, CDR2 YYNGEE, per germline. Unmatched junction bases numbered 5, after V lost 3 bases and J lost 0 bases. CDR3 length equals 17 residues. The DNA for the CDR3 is TGTGCCAGCAGCGGCGGACTAGCGGGGGGTAGCTCCTACGAGCAGTACTTC. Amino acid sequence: CASSGGLAGGSSYEQYF.

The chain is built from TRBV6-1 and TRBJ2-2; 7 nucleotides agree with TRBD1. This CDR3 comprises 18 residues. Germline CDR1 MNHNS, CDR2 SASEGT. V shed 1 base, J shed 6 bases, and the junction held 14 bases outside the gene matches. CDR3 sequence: CASSEGETGMDIAGELFF. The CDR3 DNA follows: TGTGCCAGCAGTGAAGGGGAGACAGGGATGGATATTGCCGGGGAGCTGTTTTTT.

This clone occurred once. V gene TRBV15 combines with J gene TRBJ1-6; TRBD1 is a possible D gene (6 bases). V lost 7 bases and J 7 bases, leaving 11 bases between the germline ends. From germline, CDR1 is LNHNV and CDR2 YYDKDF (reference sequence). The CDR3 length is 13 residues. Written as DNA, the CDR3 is TGTGCCACCACCTCGGGGACAAATTCACCCCTCCACTTT. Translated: CATTSGTNSPLHF. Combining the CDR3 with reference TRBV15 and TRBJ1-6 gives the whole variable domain DAMVIQNPRYQVTQFGKPVTLSCSQTLNHNVMYWYQQKSSQAPKLLFHYYDKDFNNEADTPDNFQSRRPNTSFCFLDIRSPGLGDTAMYLCATTSGTNSPLHFGNGTRLTVT.

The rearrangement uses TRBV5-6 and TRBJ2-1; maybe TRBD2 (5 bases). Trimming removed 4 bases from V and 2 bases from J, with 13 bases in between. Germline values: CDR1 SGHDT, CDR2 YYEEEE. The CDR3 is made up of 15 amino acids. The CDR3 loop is CASSPRGLPYNEQFF. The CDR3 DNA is TGTGCCAGCAGCCCCCGCGGGTTGCCCTACAATGAGCAGTTCTTC.

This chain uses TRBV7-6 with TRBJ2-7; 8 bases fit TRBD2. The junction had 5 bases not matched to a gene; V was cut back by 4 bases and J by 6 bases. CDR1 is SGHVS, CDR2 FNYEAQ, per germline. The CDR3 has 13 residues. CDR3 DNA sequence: TGTGCCAGCAGCTCGGGACTAGTCAGCGAGCAGTACTTC. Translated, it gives CASSSGLVSEQYF.

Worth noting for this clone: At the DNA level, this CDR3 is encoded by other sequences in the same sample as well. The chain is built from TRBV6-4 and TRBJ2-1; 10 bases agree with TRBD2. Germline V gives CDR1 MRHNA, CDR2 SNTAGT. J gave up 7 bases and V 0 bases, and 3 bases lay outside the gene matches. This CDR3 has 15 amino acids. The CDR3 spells CASSDSSSGGNEQFF. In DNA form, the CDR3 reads TGTGCCAGCAGTGACTCGAGTAGCGGGGGGAATGAGCAGTTCTTC.

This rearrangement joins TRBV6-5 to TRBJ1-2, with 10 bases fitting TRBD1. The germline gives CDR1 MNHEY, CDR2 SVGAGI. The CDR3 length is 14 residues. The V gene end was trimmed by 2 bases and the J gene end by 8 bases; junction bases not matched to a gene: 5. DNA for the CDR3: TGTGCCAGCAGTTACGGGGACAGGGGTTTAGGCTACACCTTC. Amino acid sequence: CASSYGDRGLGYTF.

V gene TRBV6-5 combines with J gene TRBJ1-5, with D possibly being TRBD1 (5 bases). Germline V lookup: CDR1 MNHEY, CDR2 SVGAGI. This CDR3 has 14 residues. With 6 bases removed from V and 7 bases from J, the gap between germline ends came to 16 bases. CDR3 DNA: TGTGCCAGCAGCCTCGGGGGGGGAGAACAGCCCCAGCATTTT. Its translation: CASSLGGGEQPQHF.

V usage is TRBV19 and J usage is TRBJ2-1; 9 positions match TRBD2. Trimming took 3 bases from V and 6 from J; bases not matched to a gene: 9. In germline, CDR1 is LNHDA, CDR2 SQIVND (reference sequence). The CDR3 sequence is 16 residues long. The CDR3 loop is CASSIMAGGPGNEQFF. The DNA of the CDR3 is TGTGCCAGTAGTATTATGGCGGGAGGGCCCGGCAATGAGCAGTTCTTC.